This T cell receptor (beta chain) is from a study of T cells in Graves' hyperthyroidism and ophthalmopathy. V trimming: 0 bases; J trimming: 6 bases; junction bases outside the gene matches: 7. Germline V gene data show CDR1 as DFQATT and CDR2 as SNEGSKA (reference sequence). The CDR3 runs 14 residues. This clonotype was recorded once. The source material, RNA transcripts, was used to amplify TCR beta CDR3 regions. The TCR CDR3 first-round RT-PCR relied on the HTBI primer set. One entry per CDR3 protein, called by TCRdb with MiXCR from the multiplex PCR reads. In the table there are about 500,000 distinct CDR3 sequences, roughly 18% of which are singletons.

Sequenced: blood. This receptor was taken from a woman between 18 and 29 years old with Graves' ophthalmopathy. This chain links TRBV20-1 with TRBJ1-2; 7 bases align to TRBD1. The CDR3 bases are TGCAGTGCTAGAGATGAGGGGACAGCGGATGGCTACACCTTC. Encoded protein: CSARDEGTADGYTF.